These 18 T cell receptor beta chains originate from one sample sequenced in a study of blood T cells in healthy people across ages. Primed by a sample-barcoded 5' primer and a J-beta primer mix, a second PCR proceeded for 7 to 11 cycles. TCRdb redid the calling of the 5' RACE reads with MiXCR, one entry per CDR3 protein. The sample lists under 800,000 distinct CDR3 sequences, under 25% occurring once. What was sequenced was blood. These receptor sequences come from a man between 65 and 80 years old in good health.

This clonotype was detected a few times. V is TRBV28 and J is TRBJ2-1, with 8 nucleotides matching TRBD2. There are 14 residues in the CDR3. Trimming cost V 8 bases and J 3 bases; bases outside gene matches: 6. CDR1 is MDHEN, CDR2 SYDVKM, per germline. The CDR3 DNA sequence: TGTGCCAGCCTCGGGACTAGTTTCTACAATGAGCAGTTCTTC. Translation: CASLGTSFYNEQFF.

This clonotype was found a few times. This chain connects TRBV7-2 to TRBJ2-1; 11 nucleotides line up with TRBD2. The CDR3 loop spans 15 amino acids. In germline, CDR1 is SGHTA, CDR2 FQGNSA. V shed 3 bases, J shed 6 bases, and the junction held 4 bases outside the gene matches. CDR3 loop: CASSFPGTSGNEQFF. DNA for the CDR3: TGTGCCAGCAGCTTCCCCGGGACTAGCGGCAATGAGCAGTTCTTC.

The genes are TRBV6-1 and TRBJ2-5, with 13 bases lining up with TRBD2. The CDR3 is 15 residues long. From germline, CDR1 is MNHNS and CDR2 SASEGT. V trimming: 5 bases; J trimming: 5 bases; junction bases outside the gene matches: 5. The CDR3 spells CASSWTSGSTETQYF. In DNA, the CDR3 is TGTGCCAGCAGTTGGACTAGCGGGAGCACGGAGACCCAGTACTTC.

V gene TRBV9 combines with J gene TRBJ2-5, with 14 bases matching TRBD2. Germline-derived CDR1 and CDR2 are SGDLS and YYNGEE. The ends lost 0 bases at V and 5 bases at J; junction bases unmatched: 9. The CDR3 extends over 18 amino acids. The CDR3 protein is CASSVGTGTSGSFETQYF. Written as DNA, the CDR3 is TGTGCCAGCAGCGTAGGTACCGGGACTAGCGGGAGTTTCGAGACCCAGTACTTC.

This clonotype has a single count. At one of its ends the junction is not consistent with the germline gene, which may arise from a read error. This rearrangement joins TRBV2 to TRBJ2-6, with 7 bases identical to TRBD1. CDR1 and CDR2 from the germline V gene are SNHLY and FYNNEI. This CDR3 comprises 15 residues. CDR3 sequence (DNA): TGTGCCAGCAGGGAAGGGGGCACTGGGGCCAACGTCCTGACTTTC. This translates into CASREGGTGANVLTF.

The rearrangement uses TRBV5-1 and TRBJ1-6; possible D gene TRBD1, 5 bases. Germline CDR1 SGHRS, CDR2 YFSETQ. V lost 0 bases, J lost 8 bases, and 12 bases lay in between. This CDR3 spans 15 amino acids. This chain's CDR3 is CASSLELGRDSPLHF. In DNA, the CDR3 is TGCGCCAGCAGCTTGGAGCTGGGGCGGGATTCACCCCTCCACTTT.

This clonotype showed up just once. The gene calls are TRBV2 and TRBJ1-2; D may be TRBD1 (5 bases). The germline V gene encodes CDR1 SNHLY and CDR2 FYNNEI. The CDR3 is made up of 15 amino acids. Trimming left V 7 bases short and J 4 bases short, with 19 bases between. The DNA of the CDR3 is TGTGCCAGCACGGGGAGACAGCGGACATCCTATGGCTACACCTTC. Translating gives CASTGRQRTSYGYTF.

This clonotype was seen a few times. The V gene is TRBV5-1, the J gene TRBJ1-1, with unresolved D. V was pared by 0 bases and J by 0 bases, with 9 bases between. There are 15 residues in the CDR3. Looked up from germline, CDR1 is SGHRS and CDR2 is YFSETQ. CDR3 in amino acids: CASSLEGGLNTEAFF. The CDR3 DNA sequence: TGCGCCAGCAGCTTGGAGGGCGGACTGAACACTGAAGCTTTCTTT.

This clonotype was observed a few times. The chain carries TRBV20-1 and TRBJ2-2; D is undetermined. The CDR3 runs 14 residues. Germline CDR1 is DFQATT and CDR2 is SNEGSKA (reference sequence). V lost 5 bases and J 5 bases, leaving 15 bases between the germline ends. This CDR3 is CSASRPIRTGELFF. For the CDR3, the DNA is TGCAGTGCTTCGCGGCCTATACGTACCGGGGAGCTGTTTTTT.

In the case of this clonotype: One base away lies a much larger clone, so this may be a sequencing read error. The chain joins TRBV5-1 to TRBJ2-2, with no clear D. CDR1 and CDR2 (germline): SGHRS, YFSETQ. This CDR3 region has 16 residues. CDR3 residues: CAGSPDTFANTGELFF. The CDR3 nucleotides read TGCGCCGGCAGCCCTGACACGTTCGCGAACACCGGGGAGCTGTTTTTT.

This clonotype turned up a few times. J is TRBJ2-3 and V is TRBV2; D is possibly TRBD1 (5 bases). The CDR3 totals 12 residues. Germline-derived CDR1 and CDR2 are SNHLY and FYNNEI. V dropped 9 bases and J dropped 2 bases, with 9 bases sitting between them. The CDR3 loop reads CARDTHTDTQYF. The CDR3 DNA sequence: TGTGCCAGGGACACCCACACAGATACGCAGTATTTT.

This clonotype was seen repeatedly, ten times or more. The chain joins TRBV7-6 to TRBJ2-5, with a tentative D call TRBD2 (5 bases). The V gene's germline CDR1 is SGHVS and CDR2 FNYEAQ. V was shortened by 0 bases and J by 2 bases, with 7 bases between the two germline ends. The CDR3 totals 14 residues. In DNA form, the CDR3 reads TGTGCCAGCAGCTTAGCGAGAGGGCAAGAGACCCAGTACTTC. Protein product: CASSLARGQETQYF.

This clonotype showed up just a few times. The J gene is TRBJ2-2, the V gene TRBV4-1, with 14 bases identical to TRBD2. Germline trimming cut 4 bases from V and 0 bases from J; bases unmatched to any gene: 7. The length of the CDR3 is 19 residues. The germline V gene encodes CDR1 MGHRA and CDR2 YSYEKL. The CDR3: CASSLVPGLAGANTGELFF. CDR3 nucleotides: TGCGCCAGCAGCCTAGTCCCGGGACTAGCGGGGGCGAACACCGGGGAGCTGTTTTTT.

This clonotype was counted only a few times. This chain links TRBV27 with TRBJ1-2; 8 bases match TRBD1. The CDR3 extends over 15 amino acids. Germline trimming cut 5 bases from V and 8 bases from J; bases unmatched to any gene: 13. The germline CDR1 and CDR2 sequences are MNHEY and SMNVEV (reference sequence). CDR3: CASSPILQGVRGYTF. The CDR3 DNA sequence: TGTGCCAGCAGTCCTATACTACAGGGGGTGAGGGGCTACACCTTC.

The chain uses TRBV28 and TRBJ2-7; possibly TRBD1 or TRBD2 for D (5 bases each). This CDR3 is built from 11 residues. Looked up from germline, CDR1 is MDHEN and CDR2 is SYDVKM. With 7 bases removed from V and 6 bases from J, the gap between germline ends came to 10 bases. CDR3 nucleotide sequence: TGTGCCAGCACCATGGGACCCGAGCAGTACTTC. Protein: CASTMGPEQYF.

This clonotype was picked up many times. DNA for the CDR3: TGTGCCAGCAGTTCTAGCGGGAGGGCCTCCTACAATGAGCAGTTCTTC. It is translated as CASSSSGRASYNEQFF. The chain carries TRBV6-5 and TRBJ2-1, with 12 bases that match TRBD2. Germline CDR1 and CDR2: MNHEY and SVGAGI. The CDR3 loop spans 16 amino acids. The V gene end was trimmed by 4 bases and the J gene end by 0 bases; junction bases not matched to a gene: 1.

There are many counts of this clonotype. This rearrangement joins TRBV7-2 to TRBJ2-5, with D tentatively TRBD2 (5 bases). The CDR3 loop spans 15 amino acids. The germline CDR1 and CDR2 sequences are SGHTA and FQGNSA. V lost 1 base and J 3 bases, leaving 12 bases between the germline ends. CDR3 bases: TGTGCCAGCAGCTTAGGTGGGCGGGCGGAAGAGACCCAGTACTTC. Translated, it gives CASSLGGRAEETQYF.

J is TRBJ2-5 and V is TRBV5-1; D may be TRBD1 or TRBD2 (5 bases each). Between the trimmed V and J ends, which lost 4 bases and 1 base, there was a span of 14 bases. Germline V gene lookup returns CDR1 SGHRS and CDR2 YFSETQ. This CDR3 contains 15 residues. The CDR3 coding sequence is TGCGCCAGCAGCGCAGAGGGGCTACCCCAAGAGACCCAGTACTTC. It codes for CASSAEGLPQETQYF.